This TCR beta chain was captured by sequencing in a study of blood T cells in healthy people across ages. Germline assignment: CDR1 PRHDT and CDR2 FYEKMQ (reference sequence). V lost 2 bases and J lost 2; bases outside the gene matches: 5. The CDR3 has 16 amino acids. Next came a second PCR, run for about 6 to 12 cycles, which used a sample-barcoded 5' primer along with a J-beta primer mix. Each cDNA molecule received a tag from a template-switch adaptor that had 12 random nucleotides. TCRdb itself ran the 5' RACE reads through MiXCR, one entry per CDR3 protein. There are more than 650,000 distinct CDR3 sequences in the sample; approximately 22% occur only once, and roughly a fifth lies in the top ten. As regards this clonotype: No antigen is known for it.

Points from the study as a whole: Donor CMV infection status was unknown, possibly confounding age-related changes in expanded clonotypes. In these data, TCR beta diversity tracked strongly with naive T cell percentage. Unsorted PBMC material precluded a definitive naive versus antigen-experienced comparison.

Input material: blood. The J gene is TRBJ2-7, the V gene TRBV13; 11 bases are shared with TRBD2. This TCR derives from a man in his 70s in good health. The CDR3 DNA reads TGTGCCAGCAGCTTACTAGCGGGGGGTTTCGCCTACGAGCAGTACTTC. Amino acid sequence: CASSLLAGGFAYEQYF.